The next 26 T cell receptor beta chains were all read from a single sample in a study of blood T cell repertoires in COVID-19. Sequenced by immunoSEQ multiplex PCR; TCRdb stores in-frame clones only, minus some. This table has about 86,000 clones, approximately 80% appearing once. Sequenced material: peripheral blood. Receptors originate from a man between 70 and 80 years old with acute or convalescent COVID-19.

The chain joins TRBV5-6 to TRBJ2-2; 7 nucleotides align to TRBD1. The V segment lost 2 bases and the J segment 3 bases; nucleotides outside the gene matches: 7. Germline V gene data show CDR1 as SGHDT and CDR2 as YYEEEE. This CDR3 contains 16 residues. This chain's CDR3 is CASSFLSTGHTGELFF. The CDR3 bases are TGTGCCAGCAGCTTCCTTTCGACAGGGCACACCGGGGAGCTGTTTTTT.

J is TRBJ1-2 and V is TRBV28; TRBD1 might be the D (5 bases). V was clipped by 5 bases and J by 9 bases, with 22 bases between them. Germline V gene lookup returns CDR1 MDHEN and CDR2 SYDVKM. The CDR3 has 15 amino acids. CDR3: CASSAGKGLPIRYTF. CDR3 DNA: TGTGCCAGCAGTGCCGGAAAGGGGCTCCCTATCCGCTACACCTTC.

The chain recombines TRBV4-2 with TRBJ2-1; TRBD1 matches 7 bases. Germline values: CDR1 LGHNA, CDR2 YNFKEQ. J gave up 4 bases and V 0 bases, and 6 bases lay outside the gene matches. The CDR3 has 16 residues. CDR3 bases: TGTGCCAGCAGCCAAGAGATAGGGACAGTTTACAATGAGCAGTTCTTC. Protein product: CASSQEIGTVYNEQFF.

The chain links TRBV29-1 to TRBJ1-2; 7 bases line up with TRBD1. The V gene's germline CDR1 is SQVTM and CDR2 ANQGSEA. V lost 0 bases to trimming and J lost 7 bases; unmatched junction nucleotides: 8. The CDR3 has 14 amino acids. The DNA for the CDR3 is TGCAGCGTTGAAGATCGCGACAGGGCTTTTGGCTACACCTTC. It yields the protein CSVEDRDRAFGYTF.

This chain uses TRBV2 with TRBJ2-7, with TRBD1 matching 9 bases. Germline assignment: CDR1 SNHLY and CDR2 FYNNEI. The CDR3 extends over 14 amino acids. V was clipped by 4 bases and J by 2 bases; unmatched bases: 3. The CDR3 region has the DNA TGTGCCAGCAGTGGACAGGGGGGGGCCTACGAGCAGTACTTC. Residues: CASSGQGGAYEQYF.

This clone was seen a few times. CDR3 sequence (DNA): TGTGCCAGCAGCTTACGGACAACCCCCTACAATGAGCAGTTCTTC. It codes for CASSLRTTPYNEQFF. The chain carries TRBV7-3 and TRBJ2-1; possibly TRBD1 for D (5 bases). In germline, CDR1 is SGHTA, CDR2 FQGTGA. Trimming removed 2 bases at V and 2 bases at J, with 10 bases between. The CDR3 has 15 residues.

The chain has TRBV7-9 and TRBJ2-7; the D is unclear. The CDR3 sequence is 13 residues long. The germline V and J ends were trimmed by 5 bases and 4 bases, with 12 bases remaining between them. Germline lookup yields CDR1 SEHNR and CDR2 FQNEAQ (reference sequence). The CDR3 sequence: CASSDNERYEQYF. CDR3 nucleotide sequence: TGTGCCAGCAGCGACAACGAAAGATACGAGCAGTACTTC.

CDR3 sequence reads: CASSREVGQGNEKLFF. The CDR3 DNA reads as TGTGCCAGCAGCCGTGAGGTGGGACAGGGTAATGAAAAACTGTTTTTT. The chain has TRBV4-2 and TRBJ1-4; TRBD1 aligns across 9 bases. CDR3 length equals 16 residues. Germline CDR1 is LGHNA and CDR2 is YNFKEQ. The V segment lost 4 bases and the J segment 4 bases; nucleotides outside the gene matches: 7.

The rearrangement uses TRBV12-3 or TRBV12-4 and TRBJ1-6; D is possibly TRBD1 (5 bases). There are 13 residues in the CDR3. The germline V and J ends were trimmed by 2 bases and 10 bases, with 9 bases remaining between them. DNA for the CDR3: TGTGCCAGCAGTTTACAGGGTGGATCACCCCTCCACTTT. As protein: CASSLQGGSPLHF.

This clone has a handful of counts. This sequence joins TRBV2 and TRBJ2-1; TRBD1 aligns across 7 bases. Germline lookup yields CDR1 SNHLY and CDR2 FYNNEI. The CDR3 is 14 residues long. Losses at the gene ends were 2 bases for V and 8 bases for J; bases not matched to a gene: 6. The CDR3 DNA reads as TGTGCCAGCAGTGAATATTACAGGGGAGATGAGCAGTTCTTC. Amino acid sequence: CASSEYYRGDEQFF.

This rearrangement joins TRBV18 to TRBJ2-3; 16 bases are shared with TRBD2. J gave up 2 bases and V 1 base, and 3 bases lay outside the gene matches. Germline V CDR1 and CDR2: KGHSH, LQKENI. This CDR3 has 18 residues. In DNA form, the CDR3 reads TGTGCCAGCTCACCACTCGGGACTAGCGGGGGGGCCACAGATACGCAGTATTTT. Residues: CASSPLGTSGGATDTQYF.

The genes are TRBV5-1 and TRBJ2-3; 7 bases match TRBD1. The J segment lost 6 bases and the V segment lost 2 bases, leaving 6 bases of the junction unmatched. The CDR3 is 14 residues long. Per germline, CDR1 SGHRS and CDR2 YFSETQ. The CDR3 here is CASSFQGVGDTQYF. The CDR3 nucleotides are TGCGCCAGCAGCTTCCAGGGGGTTGGGGATACGCAGTATTTT.

The chain links TRBV19 to TRBJ2-1; weak D call: TRBD2 (5 bases). Germline CDR1 LNHDA, CDR2 SQIVND (reference sequence). CDR3 length: 13 residues. Trimming cost V 7 bases and J 9 bases, with 16 bases left between them. The CDR3 here is CASNPQQRGEQFF. The CDR3 DNA reads as TGTGCCAGTAACCCTCAACAACGGGGTGAGCAGTTCTTC.

The CDR3 DNA follows: TGTGCCAGCAGCCGTACAGGGACAGATACGCAGTATTTT. Its protein is CASSRTGTDTQYF. The V call is TRBV5-4, the J call TRBJ2-3; D may be TRBD1 (6 bases). The CDR3 has 13 amino acids. Trimming removed 4 bases at V and 3 bases at J, with 9 bases between. Germline V gene sequence: CDR1 SGHNT, CDR2 YYREEE (reference sequence).

The V call is TRBV25-1, the J call TRBJ1-5; TRBD1 aligns across 9 bases. The CDR3 runs 16 residues. V lost 4 bases, J lost 5 bases, and 9 bases stayed unmatched. Looked up from germline, CDR1 is MGHDK and CDR2 is SYGVNS. CDR3 in DNA: TGTGCCAGCAGTGCCTCCGGGACAGGGATGGATCAGCCCCAGCATTTT. Translating it yields CASSASGTGMDQPQHF.

This chain uses TRBV7-9 with TRBJ1-2, with 8 nucleotides matching TRBD1. The CDR3 totals 14 residues. The junction had 6 bases not matched to a gene; V was cut back by 5 bases and J by 4 bases. Germline V gene lookup returns CDR1 SEHNR and CDR2 FQNEAQ (reference sequence). Here the CDR3 DNA reads TGTGCCAGCAGCCCCCGGGACAGGCCCTATGGCTACACCTTC. It translates to CASSPRDRPYGYTF.

The gene calls are TRBV3-1 (or the pseudogene TRBV3-2) and TRBJ2-3; the match to TRBD2 covers 11 bases. CDR1 and CDR2 (germline): LGHDT, YNNKEL (reference sequence). This CDR3 comprises 14 residues. V shed 6 bases, J shed 8 bases, and the junction held 7 bases outside the gene matches. DNA of the CDR3: TGTGCCAGCAGTAGCGGGGGGGTAAGTCCTACGCAGTATTTT. Translation gives CASSSGGVSPTQYF.

The chain employs TRBV2 and TRBJ1-1, with D uncertain. CDR1 SNHLY and CDR2 FYNNEI come from the germline V gene. Trimming pared 4 bases from V and 0 bases from J, leaving 9 bases between. CDR3 length: 14 residues. In nucleotides, the CDR3 is TGTGCCAGCAGTGGGGAGAGGGTGAACACTGAAGCTTTCTTT. Protein: CASSGERVNTEAFF.

The V gene is TRBV5-1, the J gene TRBJ2-1, with a weak D call TRBD1 (6 bases). The CDR3 is 15 amino acids. V lost 2 bases, J lost 7 bases, and 16 bases lay in between. Per germline, CDR1 SGHRS and CDR2 YFSETQ. The CDR3 sequence: CASSFGQNPPNEQFF. The DNA for the CDR3 is TGCGCCAGCAGCTTCGGACAGAACCCTCCAAATGAGCAGTTCTTC. Supplemented by reference TRBV5-1 and TRBJ2-1, the full variable domain reads KAGVTQTPRYLIKTRGQQVTLSCSPISGHRSVSWYQQTPGQGLQFLFEYFSETQRNKGNFPGRFSGRQFSNSRSEMNVSTLELGDSALYLCASSFGQNPPNEQFFGPGTRLTVL.

The chain links TRBV20-1 to TRBJ2-7, with D possibly matching TRBD2 (6 bases). This CDR3 contains 14 residues. Trimming shortened V by 3 bases and J by 5 bases, and 17 bases separated the two germline ends. Germline assignment: CDR1 DFQATT and CDR2 SNEGSKA (reference sequence). Here the CDR3 reads CSASSRGTGHEQYF. The CDR3 DNA reads as TGCAGTGCTAGTTCTCGGGGGACGGGCCACGAGCAGTACTTC.

The chain recombines TRBV11-2 with TRBJ1-1; D call uncertain. The V and J ends lost 1 base and 1 base respectively, with 10 bases between them. CDR3 length: 15 amino acids. Per the germline V gene, CDR1 is SGHAT and CDR2 is FQNNGV. CDR3 protein: CASSLGSSKNTEAFF. In nucleotides, the CDR3 is TGTGCCAGCAGCTTAGGTTCGTCTAAGAACACTGAAGCTTTCTTT.

The rearrangement uses TRBV28 and TRBJ2-3; maybe TRBD1 (5 bases). The CDR3 is 14 amino acids. Trimming shortened V by 8 bases and J by 4 bases, and 16 bases separated the two germline ends. Germline CDR1 is MDHEN and CDR2 is SYDVKM. CDR3 region: CASGKAGNADTQYF. Here the CDR3 DNA reads TGTGCCAGCGGAAAGGCAGGGAACGCAGATACGCAGTATTTT.

The J gene is TRBJ2-5, the V gene TRBV2; no clear D. CDR1 and CDR2 from the germline V gene are SNHLY and FYNNEI. The CDR3 has 14 residues. Trimming removed 2 bases at V and 4 bases at J, with 11 bases between. The CDR3 nucleotides are TGTGCCAGCAGTGAAAGTAGGCTAGGAGAGACCCAGTACTTC. This translates into CASSESRLGETQYF.

The rearrangement uses TRBV18 and TRBJ2-3; D unclear. The CDR3 totals 13 residues. The V end was cut by 5 bases, the J end by 6 bases, with 12 bases between. Germline V gene lookup returns CDR1 KGHSH and CDR2 LQKENI. CDR3 sequence: CASSSSVEDTQYF. The CDR3 coding sequence is TGTGCCAGCTCATCCTCAGTGGAGGATACGCAGTATTTT.

J is TRBJ2-5 and V is TRBV5-1, with TRBD1 matching over 9 bases. This CDR3 region has 13 residues. V shed 3 bases, J shed 4 bases, and the junction held 1 base outside the gene matches. The germline CDR1 and CDR2 sequences are SGHRS and YFSETQ. The CDR3: CASSSGQGETQYF. In DNA form, the CDR3 reads TGCGCCAGCAGCTCGGGACAGGGAGAGACCCAGTACTTC.

This chain links TRBV4-1 with TRBJ2-2, with 14 bases matching TRBD2. This CDR3 has 21 amino acids. V shed 1 base and J 3 bases; nucleotides not matched to a gene: 13. Germline V gene lookup returns CDR1 MGHRA and CDR2 YSYEKL. DNA of the CDR3: TGCGCCAGCAGCCAAGCCGATCTGCGACTAGCGGGGGGGTCCTACACCGGGGAGCTGTTTTTT. Amino acid sequence: CASSQADLRLAGGSYTGELFF.